This TCR beta chain is from a study of beta chain features in type 1 diabetes. Study-wide results and caveats: Cells with high TCR expression could be over-represented when cDNA is sequenced. It was possible that PCR favored shorter templates, equally so in patients and controls. TCRB CDR3s from Type 1 diabetes patients were moderately but significantly shorter in all four CD4+ subsets. Within the patient group, naive, central memory and Treg TCRB repertoires appeared more similar to each other than within healthy donors.

This clone appeared many times. Its specificity is not known. Investigators reverse transcribed all isolated RNA, so they sequenced expressed TCRB transcripts. Assay: immunoSEQ multiplex PCR; the TCRdb copy retains only in-frame clones and omits some. Of 300,000 to 400,000 clones in the sample, 8.5% to 10% were seen once. CDR1 is SGHRS and CDR2 is YFSETQ in the germline V gene. The V end lost 0 bases, the J end lost 3 bases, and 13 bases lay between the germline ends. This CDR3 is built from 15 residues. The chain uses TRBV5-1 and TRBJ2-7; D not resolved. The sequenced sample was central memory CD4+ T cells from blood. This clonotype was sampled from a young man with type 1 diabetes. The CDR3 DNA is TGCGCCAGCAGCTTGGCGAGTCTAGAAGTCTACGAGCAGTACTTC. Its translation: CASSLASLEVYEQYF.